A single sample is the source of the 30 T cell receptor beta chains below, sequenced in a study of blood T cells in healthy people across ages. A second PCR of 7 to 11 cycles used a sample-barcoded 5' primer and a J-beta primer mix. TCRdb independently ran MiXCR on the 5' RACE reads; one entry per CDR3 protein. This sample has around 1,700,000 distinct CDR3 sequences, with 28% found just once. The sample was blood. The receptors originated from a woman between 25 and 40 years old in good health.

Regarding this clonotype: Being one base from a much bigger clone, this may be a read error. The chain has TRBV6-5 and TRBJ1-4; the D is unclear. The germline V gene has CDR1 MNHEY and CDR2 SVGAGI. CDR3 length: 11 residues. CDR3 sequence reads: CVSSYNEKLFF. CDR3 DNA sequence: TGTGTCAGCAGTTATAATGAAAAACTGTTTTTT.

This clonotype was seen only a few times. This chain links TRBV18 with TRBJ2-7, with D hard to call. Looked up from germline, CDR1 is KGHSH and CDR2 is LQKENI. With 2 bases removed from V and 3 bases from J, the gap between germline ends came to 8 bases. The CDR3 contains 13 residues. Written as DNA, the CDR3 is TGTGCCAGCTCACCAGCAGCGTACTACGAGCAGTACTTC. It encodes CASSPAAYYEQYF.

This rearrangement joins TRBV5-1 to TRBJ1-6, with a weak D call TRBD1 (6 bases). CDR1 SGHRS and CDR2 YFSETQ come from the germline V gene. This CDR3 has 16 residues. Trimming stripped 4 bases from V and 10 bases from J, with 21 bases between. The CDR3 DNA is TGCGCCAGCAGCCTGGCGGTCAGGGGTGACCAATCACCCCTCCACTTT. Translating it yields CASSLAVRGDQSPLHF. Together with reference TRBV5-1 and TRBJ1-6, the CDR3 gives the full variable domain: KAGVTQTPRYLIKTRGQQVTLSCSPISGHRSVSWYQQTPGQGLQFLFEYFSETQRNKGNFPGRFSGRQFSNSRSEMNVSTLELGDSALYLCASSLAVRGDQSPLHFGNGTRLTVT.

As to this clonotype: One end of the junction does not line up with germline, which may come from a read error. This rearrangement joins TRBV6-5 to TRBJ2-4; possible D gene TRBD2, 6 bases. The J call may be in error: the DNA end matches TRBJ2-7 better. This CDR3 has 15 residues. Looked up from germline, CDR1 is MNHEY and CDR2 is SVGAGI. As DNA, the CDR3 is TGTGCCTGCAGTTCGGGGGACGCTCTCTCCTACGAGCAGTACTTC. Translation gives CACSSGDALSYEQYF.

The chain couples TRBV7-2 to TRBJ2-5; D is ambiguous. In germline, CDR1 is SGHTA, CDR2 FQGNSA. Trimming pared 1 base from V and 11 bases from J, leaving 17 bases between. The CDR3 covers 14 residues. The CDR3 DNA is TGTGCCAGCAGCTTAGATCCGGGCAAGCGAGAGCAGTACTTC. It codes for CASSLDPGKREQYF. The full variable domain, its missing parts supplied by reference TRBV7-2 and TRBJ2-5, is GAGVSQSPSNKVTEKGKDVELRCDPISGHTALYWYRQSLGQGLEFLIYFQGNSAPDKSGLPSDRFSAERTGGSVSTLTIQRTQQEDSAVYLCASSLDPGKREQYFGPGTRLLVL.

This clonotype was found a few times. The J gene is TRBJ1-4, the V gene TRBV20-1; 8 bases map to TRBD1. Germline values: CDR1 DFQATT, CDR2 SNEGSKA (reference sequence). The CDR3 is 14 amino acids. J was trimmed by 5 bases and V by 8 bases; bases with no gene match: 10. The CDR3 protein is CSPTRGQGNEKLFF. Written as DNA, the CDR3 is TGCAGTCCCACTAGAGGACAGGGAAATGAAAAACTGTTTTTT.

The genes are TRBV10-3 and TRBJ2-2, with D unresolved. The CDR3 loop spans 13 amino acids. Germline values: CDR1 ENHRY, CDR2 SYGVKD. Trimming shortened V by 2 bases and J by 5 bases, and 6 bases separated the two germline ends. The chain's CDR3 is CAISEARTGELFF. The CDR3 DNA reads TGTGCCATCAGTGAGGCTAGGACCGGGGAGCTGTTTTTT.

This clonotype was detected a few times. The rearrangement links TRBV11-1 to TRBJ2-3, with TRBD2 as a possible D gene (5 bases). The CDR3 is 15 amino acids. V was cut by 7 bases and J by 3 bases, with 17 bases left in between. Germline loops: CDR1 SGHAT, CDR2 FQDESV (reference sequence). The CDR3 DNA is TGTGCCAGCACCGAAACTTCCGGGGTAACAGATACGCAGTATTTT. This gives the protein CASTETSGVTDTQYF.

The chain links TRBV6-1 to TRBJ2-6; D unresolved. Germline V gene data show CDR1 as MNHNS and CDR2 as SASEGT. This CDR3 comprises 16 residues. Trimming stripped 3 bases from V and 0 bases from J, with 9 bases between. The CDR3 region is CASSEESASGANVLTF. The CDR3, as DNA: TGTGCCAGCAGTGAGGAATCAGCCTCTGGGGCCAACGTCCTGACTTTC.

The chain recombines TRBV30 with TRBJ2-7; 8 positions match TRBD2. CDR3 length: 13 residues. Germline CDR1 reads GTSNPN; CDR2 reads SVGIG (reference sequence). J lost 2 bases, V lost 3 bases, and 3 bases had no gene match. CDR3 loop: CAWSQTSAYEQYF. The CDR3 DNA sequence: TGTGCCTGGAGCCAGACTAGCGCCTACGAGCAGTACTTC. The variable domain in full, completed from reference TRBV30 and TRBJ2-7, reads SQTIHQWPATLVQPVGSPLSLECTVEGTSNPNLYWYRQAAGRGLQLLFYSVGIGQISSEVPQNLSASRPQDRQFILSSKKLLLSDSGFYLCAWSQTSAYEQYFGPGTRLTVT.

This clonotype occurred once. The chain is built from TRBV6-1 and TRBJ1-4; TRBD1 agrees at 8 bases. J lost 7 bases, V lost 2 bases, and 9 bases had no gene match. The CDR3 has 16 residues. CDR1 and CDR2 from the germline V gene are MNHNS and SASEGT. The CDR3 reads CASSENTGTGGEKLFF. The CDR3 nucleotides read TGTGCCAGCAGTGAAAATACGGGAACAGGGGGTGAAAAACTGTTTTTT.

This sequence joins TRBV20-1 and TRBJ1-1, with a tentative D call TRBD1 (6 bases). The CDR3 sequence is 14 residues long. The germline V gene has CDR1 DFQATT and CDR2 SNEGSKA (reference sequence). Trimming pared 0 bases from V and 6 bases from J, leaving 14 bases between. The CDR3 here is CSARDPRGGSEAFF. The CDR3 bases are TGCAGTGCTAGAGATCCCAGGGGAGGGTCTGAAGCTTTCTTT.

Details on this clonotype: A much larger clone lies one base from this, so it may be a read error. The chain joins TRBV7-2 to TRBJ2-1, with D possibly being TRBD1 (5 bases). Germline V gives CDR1 SGHTA, CDR2 FQGNSA. Trimming took off 4 bases at V and 6 bases at J, with 10 bases between the two ends. This CDR3 region has 13 residues. DNA for the CDR3: TGTGCCAGCAGCTCAGGGCGGCCCAATGAGCAGTTCTTC. Translated: CASSSGRPNEQFF.

A remark on this clonotype: The junction departs from germline at one end; a sequencing error may be responsible. V and J are TRBV30 and TRBJ2-6, with 8 bases lining up with TRBD1. The germline V gene encodes CDR1 GTSNPN and CDR2 SVGIG (reference sequence). This CDR3 has 19 amino acids. The DNA of the CDR3 is TGTGCCCGGAGTGCTACAACCGTTAGACAGGGGTCTGGGGCCAACGTCCTGACTTTC. It is translated as CARSATTVRQGSGANVLTF. The variable domain in full, completed from reference TRBV30 and TRBJ2-6, reads SQTIHQWPATLVQPVGSPLSLECTVEGTSNPNLYWYRQAAGRGLQLLFYSVGIGQISSEVPQNLSASRPQDRQFILSSKKLLLSDSGFYLCARSATTVRQGSGANVLTFGAGSRLTVL.

The rearrangement uses TRBV5-1 and TRBJ2-1; TRBD2 matches 10 bases. Unmatched junction bases numbered 15, after V lost 7 bases and J lost 5 bases. CDR3 length: 17 amino acids. CDR1 is SGHRS and CDR2 is YFSETQ in the germline V gene. The chain's CDR3 is CASSLAGVRGGNNEQFF. The CDR3 DNA reads as TGCGCCAGCTCGCTAGCGGGAGTCAGGGGCGGGAACAATGAGCAGTTCTTC.

This clonotype was picked up a small number of times. The rearrangement uses TRBV6-6 and TRBJ2-7; tentatively, D is TRBD2 (5 bases). Germline V gene data show CDR1 as MNHNY and CDR2 as SVGAGI (reference sequence). Trimming took 0 bases from V and 5 from J, leaving 11 bases between them. The CDR3 runs to 14 residues. The CDR3 protein is CASSYSTGLDEQYF. CDR3 sequence (DNA): TGTGCCAGCAGTTACTCGACGGGGTTGGACGAGCAGTACTTC.

This clonotype came up many times. The chain joins TRBV28 to TRBJ1-2, with D uncertain. This CDR3 has 11 residues. V was shortened by 7 bases and J by 2 bases, with 5 bases between the two germline ends. Germline CDR1 reads MDHEN; CDR2 reads SYDVKM. This CDR3 reads CASTDNYGYTF. The CDR3 region has the DNA TGTGCCAGCACGGACAACTATGGCTACACCTTC.

This rearrangement joins TRBV15 to TRBJ2-3, with TRBD1 matching 9 bases. Germline V gives CDR1 LNHNV, CDR2 YYDKDF (reference sequence). V was pared by 3 bases and J by 4 bases, with 8 bases of the junction left unmatched. This CDR3 comprises 16 residues. CDR3 region: CATSRTGQGPPDTQYF. CDR3 in DNA: TGTGCCACCAGCAGGACGGGACAGGGTCCCCCAGATACGCAGTATTTT.

This clonotype has only a few counts. The CDR3 DNA sequence: TGTGCCAGCAGCCAAACGGGACAGGTACTTTACGGGGGAGAGACCCAGTACTTC. It codes for CASSQTGQVLYGGETQYF. The gene calls are TRBV3-1 and TRBJ2-5; TRBD1 matches at 8 bases. V trimming: 2 bases; J trimming: 4 bases; junction bases outside the gene matches: 15. Germline V gene lookup returns CDR1 LGHDT and CDR2 YNNKEL (reference sequence). This CDR3 region has 18 residues.

This clonotype occurred many times. The gene calls are TRBV12-3 or TRBV12-4 and TRBJ2-7, with D perhaps given as TRBD1 or TRBD2 (5 bases each). The CDR3 is 16 residues long. V lost 5 bases, J lost 3 bases, and 20 bases lay in between. DNA for the CDR3: TGTGCCAGCAGTCAAGGGCCCCGACGGGGCGGCTACGAGCAGTACTTC. This codes for CASSQGPRRGGYEQYF.

This clonotype has only one observation. This may arise from a read error, as a much more abundant clone is one base away. This CDR3 reads CASLPPPGGSNEQCF. The CDR3 nucleotides read TGCGCCAGCCTCCCTCCCCCGGGAGGAAGCAATGAGCAGTGCTTC. The chain carries TRBV5-1 and TRBJ2-1; TRBD2 matches at 7 bases. Germline V gives CDR1 SGHRS, CDR2 YFSETQ. CDR3 length: 15 residues.

The chain links TRBV5-1 to TRBJ2-7; 10 bases agree with TRBD2. CDR1 and CDR2 (germline): SGHRS, YFSETQ. There are 16 residues in the CDR3. V shed 3 bases, J shed 0 bases, and the junction held 6 bases outside the gene matches. CDR3 coding DNA: TGCGCCAGCAGCTCAGCGGGAGGGATGGGCTCCTACGAGCAGTACTTC. Amino acids: CASSSAGGMGSYEQYF.

This sequence joins TRBV28 and TRBJ2-1; 12 bases align to TRBD1. Germline trimming cut 1 base from V and 8 bases from J; bases unmatched to any gene: 6. Per the germline V gene, CDR1 is MDHEN and CDR2 is SYDVKM. The CDR3 has 16 amino acids. In DNA form, the CDR3 reads TGTGCCAGCAGTTTATTAGGGACAGGGGGCCGGGATGAGCAGTTCTTC. This gives the protein CASSLLGTGGRDEQFF.

On this clonotype: A much larger clone lies a single base off, so this may be a read error. The chain employs TRBV29-1 and TRBJ2-3; TRBD2 is a possible D gene (5 bases). The V gene's germline CDR1 is SQVTM and CDR2 ANQGSEA. The CDR3 has 16 residues. The CDR3 bases are TGCAGCGGTCATCTAGGTGCGTCGGGGAGCACATATACGCAGTATTTT. Translated: CSGHLGASGSTYTQYF.

This clonotype is a singleton in its sample. The chain employs TRBV12-3 or TRBV12-4 and TRBJ1-3; D may be TRBD1 (5 bases). The CDR3 has 15 amino acids. V dropped 2 bases and J dropped 4 bases, with 12 bases sitting between them. The chain's CDR3 is CASSLWDLLGNTIYF. CDR3 DNA sequence: TGTGCCAGCAGTTTATGGGACCTCCTGGGAAACACCATATATTTT.

The chain uses TRBV12-3 or TRBV12-4 and TRBJ2-5; D uncertain. The J call may be faulty, since TRBJ2-7 better matches the DNA end. The CDR3 spans 13 residues. The CDR3 sequence is CASSLVVDVEQYF. For the CDR3, the DNA is TGTGCCAGCAGTTTAGTAGTAGATGTCGAGCAGTACTTC.

This clonotype was counted ten times or more. J is TRBJ2-4 and V is TRBV28; TRBD1 or TRBD2 may be the D gene (6 bases each). The CDR3 is 15 amino acids. The V end lost 6 bases, the J end lost 7 bases, and 19 bases lay between the germline ends. Per germline, CDR1 MDHEN and CDR2 SYDVKM. The CDR3 DNA reads as TGTGCCAGCAGCCTTAGCGGCACTAGGGGGAACATTCAGTACTTC. Encoded protein: CASSLSGTRGNIQYF.

There are a few counts of this clonotype. This rearrangement joins TRBV10-2 to TRBJ1-1; D gene ambiguous. Germline V gene data show CDR1 as WSHSY and CDR2 as SAAADI. The CDR3 is 10 amino acids. Trimming cost V 7 bases and J 6 bases, with 6 bases left between them. The CDR3 spells CASIGAEAFF. The CDR3 DNA sequence: TGCGCCAGCATTGGGGCTGAAGCTTTCTTT.

This clonotype occurred many times. The gene calls are TRBV5-1 and TRBJ2-1; 10 bases align to TRBD2. The V gene's germline CDR1 is SGHRS and CDR2 YFSETQ. Trimming removed 4 bases from V and 7 bases from J; junction bases left unmatched: 11. The CDR3 runs to 16 residues. The CDR3 DNA reads TGCGCCAGCAGCGGCGAAGGTAGCGGGGGGAGGAATGAGCAGTTCTTC. As protein: CASSGEGSGGRNEQFF. The complete variable domain, with remaining parts taken from reference TRBV5-1 and TRBJ2-1, reads KAGVTQTPRYLIKTRGQQVTLSCSPISGHRSVSWYQQTPGQGLQFLFEYFSETQRNKGNFPGRFSGRQFSNSRSEMNVSTLELGDSALYLCASSGEGSGGRNEQFFGPGTRLTVL.

J is TRBJ2-1 and V is TRBV7-2; 8 nucleotides align to TRBD2. CDR3 length equals 15 residues. Unmatched junction bases numbered 5, after V lost 0 bases and J lost 7 bases. Germline V gene data show CDR1 as SGHTA and CDR2 as FQGNSA. The CDR3 nucleotides are TGTGCCAGCAGCTTAGCGCTAGCGGGTCGGAATGAGCAGTTCTTC. Its protein is CASSLALAGRNEQFF.